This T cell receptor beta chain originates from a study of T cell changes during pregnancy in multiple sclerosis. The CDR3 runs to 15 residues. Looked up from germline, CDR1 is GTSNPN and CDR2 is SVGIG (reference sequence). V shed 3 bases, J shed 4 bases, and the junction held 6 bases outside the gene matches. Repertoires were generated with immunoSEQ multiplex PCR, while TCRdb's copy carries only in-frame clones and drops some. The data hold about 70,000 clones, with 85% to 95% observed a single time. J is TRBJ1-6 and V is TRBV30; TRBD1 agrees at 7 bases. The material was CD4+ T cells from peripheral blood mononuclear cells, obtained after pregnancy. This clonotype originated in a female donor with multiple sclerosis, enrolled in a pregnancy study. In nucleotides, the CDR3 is TGTGCCTGGAGGTTGAGGGACAGATATAATTCACCCCTCCACTTT. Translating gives CAWRLRDRYNSPLHF.